This is a list of T cell receptor beta chains from one sample in a study of human T cells and chemical hapten exposure. In TCRdb, the RACE reads were re-called with MiXCR into one record per CDR3 protein. The sample holds 95,000 to 130,000 distinct CDR3 sequences, 9% to 13% seen once. The specimen comprised whole blood, sampled in connection with sensitization to the hapten diphenylcyclopropenone (DPC). All receptors come from a woman aged 45 to 65 with alopecia areata. Some clones in this sample may be carry-over from other donors' samples. Both conserved end residues are part of each CDR3. The order of the fields is D gene, V gene, J gene, clone size, CDR3 protein, CDR3 DNA. A D gene is named only where the DNA matches it firmly. Size is stated for part of the rows, as once, few or many counts, or as a class when the clone is expanded.

NA	TRBV11-1	TRBJ2-3	NA	CASSLMVDTQYF	TGTGCCAGCAGCTTAATGGTTGATACGCAGTATTTT
TRBD1	TRBV2	TRBJ1-3	few	CASSERAGGSGNTIYF	TGTGCCAGCAGTGAACGGGCAGGGGGCTCTGGAAACACCATATATTTT
TRBD2	TRBV20-1	TRBJ2-1	NA	CSAAGLAGLGTYNEQFF	TGCAGTGCGGCGGGACTAGCGGGATTAGGTACCTACAATGAGCAGTTCTTC
TRBD2	TRBV12-3/TRBV12-4	TRBJ2-5	few	CASRLAGGKTQYF	TGTGCCAGCAGGCTAGCGGGAGGAAAGACCCAGTACTTC
NA	TRBV7-2	TRBJ2-3	few	CASKVAGAADTQYF	TGTGCCAGCAAAGTGGCAGGGGCGGCAGATACGCAGTATTTT
NA	TRBV4-2	TRBJ2-7	few	CASSGRVYEQYF	TGTGCCAGCAGCGGCCGGGTCTACGAGCAGTACTTC
NA	TRBV14	TRBJ1-4	NA	CASSQYFEKLFF	TGTGCCAGCAGCCAATATTTTGAAAAACTGTTTTTT
TRBD1	TRBV6-2/TRBV6-3	TRBJ2-1	many	CASRERGTARNEQFF	TGTGCCAGCAGAGAAAGGGGGACAGCCCGCAATGAGCAGTTCTTC
NA	TRBV28	TRBJ2-3	NA	CASNIPHRTDTQYF	TGTGCCAGCAACATACCGCACCGCACAGATACGCAGTATTTT
TRBD1	TRBV27	TRBJ1-1	few	CASSGTDNTEAFF	TGTGCCAGTTCCGGGACAGATAACACTGAAGCTTTCTTT
TRBD1	TRBV7-2	TRBJ1-6	NA	CASSLESGGSPLHF	TGTGCCAGCAGCTTAGAGTCAGGGGGTTCACCCCTCCACTTT
NA	TRBV7-2	TRBJ2-7	many	CASSLGGALYF	TGTGCCAGCAGCTTAGGAGGAGCCCTGTACTTC
TRBD1	TRBV5-4	TRBJ2-7	NA	CASSLPQGTGAGEQYF	TGTGCCAGCAGCTTACCCCAGGGGACAGGGGCGGGGGAGCAGTACTTC
NA	TRBV15	TRBJ1-4	few	CATSRVISATNEKLFF	TGTGCCACCAGCAGAGTCATAAGTGCAACTAATGAAAAACTGTTTTTT
NA	TRBV10-2	TRBJ2-3	few	CASSVYDTQYF	TGCGCCAGCAGTGTTTATGATACGCAGTATTTT
NA	TRBV25-1	TRBJ2-3	many	CASSNTLSFDTQYF	TGTGCCAGCAGTAATACCCTTTCCTTTGATACGCAGTATTTT
NA	TRBV7-2	TRBJ2-3	many	CASSLRGADTQYF	TGTGCCAGCAGCTTACGGGGAGCAGATACGCAGTATTTT
TRBD2	TRBV3-1	TRBJ2-5	many	CASSRSTSGRAGETQYF	TGTGCCAGCAGCCGTTCAACTAGCGGGAGGGCCGGAGAGACCCAGTACTTC
TRBD1	TRBV6-6	TRBJ2-7	NA	CASTPRQGNEQYF	TGTGCCAGCACCCCCCGACAGGGTAACGAGCAGTACTTC
TRBD2	TRBV4-3	TRBJ2-3	NA	CASSARTSRNTDTQYF	TGCGCCAGCAGCGCAAGGACTAGCCGGAACACAGATACGCAGTATTTT